Each of the 25 T cell receptor beta chains below was sequenced from the same sample in a study of cytomegalovirus exposure and HLA in healthy donors. Researchers ran the PCR with 60 Vbeta and 13 Jbeta primers. Clones were sequenced by immunoSEQ multiplex PCR, and TCRdb holds only the in-frame ones, with some missing. The data show about 69,000 clones, 74% seen once. Sample: PBMCs. All receptors derive from a woman aged 60-70 years in good health and CMV-seropositive.

This chain connects TRBV15 to TRBJ1-4; 9 nucleotides align to TRBD1. V shed 4 bases and J 7 bases; nucleotides not matched to a gene: 7. Germline CDR1 and CDR2: LNHNV and YYDKDF (reference sequence). This CDR3 is 15 amino acids long. CDR3 nucleotides: TGTGCCACCAGCACCGGACAGGGGAGCGGTGAAAAACTGTTTTTT. Translating it yields CATSTGQGSGEKLFF.

This clone has just one count. The chain employs TRBV6-1 and TRBJ1-5; TRBD1 matches 8 bases. CDR1 and CDR2 (germline): MNHNS, SASEGT. The CDR3 is 16 residues long. V dropped 2 bases and J dropped 4; count of bases not matched to a gene: 7. The DNA of the CDR3 is TGTGCCAGCAGTGAAACGGCAGGGGGCTGGAATCAGCCCCAGCATTTT. Translated: CASSETAGGWNQPQHF.

The CDR3 region is CASSLLRDRTGYTF. Here the CDR3 DNA reads TGTGCCAGCAGTTTATTAAGGGACAGGACAGGCTACACCTTC. The chain combines TRBV27 with TRBJ1-2, with TRBD1 matching over 8 bases. Germline CDR1 is MNHEY and CDR2 is SMNVEV (reference sequence). This CDR3 spans 14 amino acids. Germline trimming cut 1 base from V and 8 bases from J; bases unmatched to any gene: 6.

The chain is built from TRBV7-9 and TRBJ1-2; D unresolved. V lost 4 bases and J lost 3, with 18 bases in between. The germline CDR1 and CDR2 sequences are SEHNR and FQNEAQ (reference sequence). This CDR3 has 16 residues. CDR3 coding DNA: TGTGCCAGCAGCTACGTAGATGGAAGGAGGTACTATGGCTACACCTTC. Its translation is CASSYVDGRRYYGYTF.

The chain has TRBV19 and TRBJ1-2; TRBD1 matches at 7 bases. Per the germline V gene, CDR1 is LNHDA and CDR2 is SQIVND (reference sequence). V shed 4 bases and J 2 bases; nucleotides not matched to a gene: 1. The CDR3 extends over 13 amino acids. CDR3 region: CASSRGQNYGYTF. CDR3 nucleotides: TGTGCCAGTAGTAGGGGACAGAACTATGGCTACACCTTC.

The genes are TRBV11-2 and TRBJ2-4; no reliable D call. Germline V gives CDR1 SGHAT, CDR2 FQNNGV. V shed 5 bases and J shed 0 bases, with 14 bases lying between them. The CDR3 totals 16 residues. In nucleotides, the CDR3 is TGTGCCAGCAGCCCCGTCCTCTCTCTAGCCAAAAACATTCAGTACTTC. Residues: CASSPVLSLAKNIQYF.

This clone has just a few counts. This sequence joins TRBV5-1 and TRBJ2-5; 7 bases are shared with TRBD1. J lost 5 bases, V lost 7 bases, and 8 bases had no gene match. The CDR3 totals 13 residues. Germline values: CDR1 SGHRS, CDR2 YFSETQ. The CDR3 coding sequence is TGCGCCAGCTACGACAGGGAATGGGAGACCCAGTACTTC. Its protein is CASYDREWETQYF. The full variable domain, completed using reference TRBV5-1 and TRBJ2-5, is KAGVTQTPRYLIKTRGQQVTLSCSPISGHRSVSWYQQTPGQGLQFLFEYFSETQRNKGNFPGRFSGRQFSNSRSEMNVSTLELGDSALYLCASYDREWETQYFGPGTRLLVL.

The V gene is TRBV5-1, the J gene TRBJ2-5, with 7 bases aligning to TRBD1. The CDR3 length is 14 residues. Germline V gene sequence: CDR1 SGHRS, CDR2 YFSETQ. With V trimmed by 4 bases and J by 5 bases, 8 bases remained unmatched. The CDR3: CASSEGGLAETQYF. In nucleotides, the CDR3 is TGCGCCAGCAGCGAAGGGGGCCTAGCCGAGACCCAGTACTTC.

The rearrangement joins TRBV5-1 to TRBJ1-1; D uncertain. CDR1 is SGHRS, CDR2 YFSETQ, per germline. Trimming stripped 6 bases from V and 2 bases from J, with 11 bases between. This CDR3 contains 13 residues. CDR3 bases: TGCGCCAGCAATCCAGGACTAAACACTGAAGCTTTCTTT. It translates to CASNPGLNTEAFF.

In this sample, this clone turned up a few times. This rearrangement joins TRBV2 to TRBJ1-5, with TRBD1 identical over 8 bases. Unmatched junction bases numbered 8, after V lost 3 bases and J lost 7 bases. Germline CDR1 is SNHLY and CDR2 is FYNNEI. CDR3 length: 15 residues. CDR3 in amino acids: CASSDRTGRGQPQHF. Here the CDR3 DNA reads TGTGCCAGCAGTGATAGGACAGGGAGAGGGCAGCCCCAGCATTTT.

This chain links TRBV9 with TRBJ2-5; TRBD1 matches 7 bases. This CDR3 spans 16 amino acids. Germline V gene data show CDR1 as SGDLS and CDR2 as YYNGEE. J gave up 1 base and V 2 bases, and 8 bases lay outside the gene matches. CDR3 protein: CASSVSADRAQETQYF. The CDR3, as DNA: TGTGCCAGCAGCGTCTCGGCCGACAGGGCCCAAGAGACCCAGTACTTC.

The CDR3 is CASSSGTGETDTQYF. The CDR3 nucleotides are TGCGCCAGCAGCTCGGGGACAGGGGAAACGGATACGCAGTATTTT. V usage is TRBV5-1 and J usage is TRBJ2-3; TRBD1 matches 10 bases. CDR3 length: 15 residues. Looked up from germline, CDR1 is SGHRS and CDR2 is YFSETQ. V gave up 3 bases and J gave up 6 bases; unmatched junction bases: 7.

The V gene is TRBV6-1, the J gene TRBJ1-1, with 8 bases identical to TRBD1. Trimming took 5 bases from V and 1 from J; bases not matched to a gene: 6. Germline values: CDR1 MNHNS, CDR2 SASEGT. The CDR3 has 15 amino acids. The CDR3 sequence is CASSWAGTGNTEAFF. In DNA, the CDR3 is TGTGCCAGCAGTTGGGCCGGGACAGGGAACACTGAAGCTTTCTTT.

The chain links TRBV2 to TRBJ2-7, with 7 positions matching TRBD1. CDR1 is SNHLY and CDR2 is FYNNEI in the germline V gene. V shed 7 bases and J 2 bases; nucleotides not matched to a gene: 5. The CDR3 consists of 13 residues. The CDR3, as DNA: TGTGCCAGCAAGGAAGGGGGCACCTACGAGCAGTACTTC. The encoded protein is CASKEGGTYEQYF.

The table lists this clone with a few counts. The V and J genes are TRBV27 and TRBJ1-2; weak D call: TRBD1 (6 bases). With 5 bases removed from V and 4 bases from J, the gap between germline ends came to 17 bases. The CDR3 extends over 15 amino acids. Germline values: CDR1 MNHEY, CDR2 SMNVEV (reference sequence). CDR3 nucleotides: TGTGCCAGCAGTCCCCGGGGAGGGGGACCCTATGGCTACACCTTC. Its translation: CASSPRGGGPYGYTF.

CDR3 DNA sequence: TGTGCCAGCAGTGAAGGGGGCGGCAATCAGCCCCAGCATTTT. Amino acids: CASSEGGGNQPQHF. The rearrangement uses TRBV6-4 and TRBJ1-5; 7 bases fit TRBD1. Germline assignment: CDR1 MRHNA and CDR2 SNTAGT. Losses at the gene ends were 3 bases for V and 2 bases for J; bases not matched to a gene: 1. The CDR3 contains 14 residues.

A single count supports this clone. The genes are TRBV5-6 and TRBJ1-5; 7 bases agree with TRBD1. Germline V gene lookup returns CDR1 SGHDT and CDR2 YYEEEE. The CDR3 covers 18 residues. J gave up 0 bases and V 1 base, and 10 bases lay outside the gene matches. The CDR3 sequence is CASSLSGQRLYSNQPQHF. The CDR3, as DNA: TGTGCCAGCAGCTTGTCGGGACAGCGACTATATAGCAATCAGCCCCAGCATTTT.

This chain uses TRBV13 with TRBJ2-5, with 12 bases lining up with TRBD2. The CDR3 has 18 residues. From germline, CDR1 is PRHDT and CDR2 FYEKMQ (reference sequence). Trimming cost V 4 bases and J 4 bases; bases outside gene matches: 13. CDR3: CASSSLTSGGNGVETQYF. CDR3 DNA sequence: TGTGCCAGCAGCTCCTTGACTAGCGGGGGAAACGGGGTAGAGACCCAGTACTTC.

J is TRBJ2-7 and V is TRBV25-1; 7 positions match TRBD1. The CDR3 length is 13 residues. The trim removed 1 base at V and 4 bases at J, leaving 1 base unmatched. CDR1 and CDR2 (germline): MGHDK, SYGVNS. CDR3 region: CASSESGGYEQYF. The CDR3 DNA sequence: TGTGCCAGCAGTGAATCAGGGGGTTACGAGCAGTACTTC.

This chain uses TRBV12-5 with TRBJ1-3; possible D gene TRBD1, 6 bases. V gave up 0 bases and J gave up 2 bases, with 14 bases separating them. The CDR3 sequence is 17 residues long. Per the germline V gene, CDR1 is LGHNT and CDR2 is FRNRAP. The chain's CDR3 is CASGLVVGGLAGNTIYF. CDR3 sequence (DNA): TGTGCTAGTGGTTTGGTAGTAGGGGGTCTAGCTGGAAACACCATATATTTT.

The chain is built from TRBV7-2 and TRBJ1-2; 9 nucleotides align to TRBD1. Unmatched junction bases numbered 9, after V lost 5 bases and J lost 8 bases. CDR1 is SGHTA, CDR2 FQGNSA, per germline. There are 14 residues in the CDR3. As DNA, the CDR3 is TGTGCCAGCAGCCCAGGACAGGGGAGAGGCGGCTACACCTTC. Translated: CASSPGQGRGGYTF.

This clone was detected a few times. This same CDR3 is encoded by further DNA sequences in the sample. The V and J genes are TRBV2 and TRBJ1-1; TRBD1 agrees at 7 bases. The CDR3 runs 12 residues. Germline V gives CDR1 SNHLY, CDR2 FYNNEI. The J segment lost 4 bases and the V segment lost 11 bases, leaving 7 bases of the junction unmatched. CDR3: CALGTGATEAFF. The DNA for the CDR3 is TGTGCCCTCGGTACAGGGGCCACTGAAGCTTTCTTT. The full variable domain, in which reference TRBV2 and TRBJ1-1 provide the parts outside the CDR3, is EPEVTQTPSHQVTQMGQEVILRCVPISNHLYFYWYRQILGQKVEFLVSFYNNEISEKSEIFDDQFSVERPDGSNFTLKIRSTKLEDSAMYFCALGTGATEAFFGQGTRLTVV.

The chain has TRBV4-1 and TRBJ2-3; 13 nucleotides agree with TRBD2. Germline V CDR1 and CDR2: MGHRA, YSYEKL. The CDR3 has 17 amino acids. The J segment lost 0 bases and the V segment lost 6 bases, leaving 6 bases of the junction unmatched. The chain's CDR3 is CASRLGTSGISTDTQYF. CDR3 nucleotides: TGCGCCAGCAGACTCGGGACTAGCGGGATAAGCACAGATACGCAGTATTTT.

J is TRBJ1-3 and V is TRBV19; maybe TRBD1 (6 bases). This CDR3 has 15 residues. Germline V gene sequence: CDR1 LNHDA, CDR2 SQIVND (reference sequence). Trimming stripped 7 bases from V and 0 bases from J, with 13 bases between. The CDR3 region has the DNA TGTGCCAGTACCGGGGACACCTTCTCTGGAAACACCATATATTTT. It is translated as CASTGDTFSGNTIYF.

This clone was observed a single time. The chain employs TRBV5-4 and TRBJ2-1; possibly TRBD2 for D (5 bases). Germline V gives CDR1 SGHNT, CDR2 YYREEE (reference sequence). The CDR3 runs to 16 residues. V lost 4 bases to trimming and J lost 0 bases, with 14 bases between them. CDR3 nucleotides: TGTGCCAGCAGCCGAGGGAGTTCGAGCTCCTACAATGAGCAGTTCTTC. Residues: CASSRGSSSSYNEQFF.